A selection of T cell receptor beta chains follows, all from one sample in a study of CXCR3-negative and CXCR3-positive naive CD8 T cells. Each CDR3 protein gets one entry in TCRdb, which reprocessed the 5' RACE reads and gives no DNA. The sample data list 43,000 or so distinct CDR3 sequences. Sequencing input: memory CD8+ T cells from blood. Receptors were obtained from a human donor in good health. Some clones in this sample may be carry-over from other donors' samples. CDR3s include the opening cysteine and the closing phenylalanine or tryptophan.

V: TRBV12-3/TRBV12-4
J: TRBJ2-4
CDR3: CASESSLAKNIQYF

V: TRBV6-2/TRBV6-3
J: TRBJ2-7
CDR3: CASSYGTGESLEQYF

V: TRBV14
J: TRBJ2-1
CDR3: CASSQAFGKGYEQFF

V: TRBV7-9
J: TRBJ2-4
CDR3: CASRPSWEFENIQYF

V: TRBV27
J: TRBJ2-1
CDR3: CASSFSGGARDEQFF

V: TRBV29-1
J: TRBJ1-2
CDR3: CSVTGGPNYGYTF

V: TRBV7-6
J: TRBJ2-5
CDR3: CASSLGLQIGTQYF

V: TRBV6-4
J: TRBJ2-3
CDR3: CASSDSAGGADTQYF

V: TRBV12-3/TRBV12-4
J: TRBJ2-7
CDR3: CASSLGTSYEQYF

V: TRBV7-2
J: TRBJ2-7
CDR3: CASSSSAGGLYEQYF

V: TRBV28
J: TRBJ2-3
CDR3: CASSPVGVGAGTDTQYF

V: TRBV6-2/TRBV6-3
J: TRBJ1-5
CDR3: CASSYGGDSNQPQHF

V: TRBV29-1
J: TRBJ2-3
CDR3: CSVEADRRDTQYF

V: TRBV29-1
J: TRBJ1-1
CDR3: CSVRGGTEAFF

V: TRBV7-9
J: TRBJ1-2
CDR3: CASSPSTGTGYGYTF

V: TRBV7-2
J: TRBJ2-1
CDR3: CASSLGGLGEQFF

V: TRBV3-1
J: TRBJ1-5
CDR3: CASSHRNHNQPQHF

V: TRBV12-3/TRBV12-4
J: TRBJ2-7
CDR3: CASSRNDRPYEQYF

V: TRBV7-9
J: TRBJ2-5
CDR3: CASSSIDGPSGYF

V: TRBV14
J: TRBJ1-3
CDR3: CASSQETDSGNTIYF

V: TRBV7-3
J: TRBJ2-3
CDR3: CASSPAGGYTDTQYF

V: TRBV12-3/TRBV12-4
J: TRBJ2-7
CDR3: CASKRGAVVPPYEQYF

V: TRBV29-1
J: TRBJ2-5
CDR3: CSVAPPRGEVVIGIKETQYF

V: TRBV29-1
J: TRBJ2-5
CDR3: CSVDGLAGEETQYF

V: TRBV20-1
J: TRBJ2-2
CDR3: CSARGSGTNTGELFF

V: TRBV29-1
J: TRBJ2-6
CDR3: CSVGIAGQGTSGANVLTF